This TCR beta chain is from a study of early T cells in non-severe SARS-CoV-2 infection (dated by TCRdb to the early 2020s). Broadly, across the study: TCR sequencing used bulk RNA from unsorted whole blood, so alpha and beta chains could not be paired. General findings and caveats noted by the study authors: VDJdb matching was skewed toward anti-spike CD8 responses and likely underestimated virus-specific expansions, missing private and CD4 specificities.

Points on this clonotype: The antigen it binds to is not known. Within one base of it there is no much larger clone, and no base qualities were kept.

The library relied on 5' RACE. Sequencing instrument: NextSeq 500. In the TCR library protocol, unique molecular identifiers were attached to individual cDNA molecules to correct for PCR bias and sequencing error. Both TCR alpha and beta chains were sequenced, and tight co-correlation was observed between alpha and beta sequence abundances in each sample. On the authors' methods: V gene, J gene and CDR3 annotation of TCR sequences was performed with Decombinator V4. TCRs were defined as expanded if a significant change between any two time points was detected under a Poisson model with p below 0.0001. TCR abundances were normalised to the total number of TCRs sequenced per sample and were expressed as counts per million. TRAV1-2 paired with TRAJ12, TRAJ20 or TRAJ33 defined MAIT TCRs, while TRAV10 paired with TRAJ18 defined iNKT TCRs. VDJdb, accessed on 1 November 2021, was searched for TCRs annotated for CMV, EBV and SARS-CoV-2, and TCRs annotated for more than one antigen were excluded. Using fastp at Q25 and MiXCR, TCRdb reprocessed the public reads and kept productive beta chains. CDR3 protein duplicates are merged, each entry listing the most common genes and DNA. It is TCRdb's table, rather than the study itself, that gives the V and J calls and clone size. For this sample there are 55,000 to 85,000 distinct CDR3 sequences; roughly 13% appear just once. The top ten clones comprise over 12% of the sample.

This was a case-control study nested in a cohort of healthcare workers in London, UK, who had nasopharyngeal swab PCR tests and blood samples taken every week. Between 23 and 31 March 2020, the week of the UK lockdown, healthcare workers were enrolled and then followed up weekly for as long as 16 weeks. CDR1 and CDR2 are read off the germline V gene as MDHEN and SYDVKM. Including cysteine and phenylalanine, the CDR3 has 12 amino acids. CDR3 DNA only is kept here, 36 bases in frame from base 1. Trimming takes 6 bases from V and 4 bases from J, and the germline ends sit 10 bases apart. The origin of this receptor is an adult who was a healthcare worker with PCR-confirmed SARS-CoV-2 infection or an uninfected control (not recorded which). Input material: whole blood. The rearranged chain carries TRBV28 and TRBJ2-7; there is no confident call for the D gene. The DNA sequence reads TGTGCCAGCAGCGAGTACTGGTACGAGCAGTACTTC. Translated, it gives CASSEYWYEQYF.